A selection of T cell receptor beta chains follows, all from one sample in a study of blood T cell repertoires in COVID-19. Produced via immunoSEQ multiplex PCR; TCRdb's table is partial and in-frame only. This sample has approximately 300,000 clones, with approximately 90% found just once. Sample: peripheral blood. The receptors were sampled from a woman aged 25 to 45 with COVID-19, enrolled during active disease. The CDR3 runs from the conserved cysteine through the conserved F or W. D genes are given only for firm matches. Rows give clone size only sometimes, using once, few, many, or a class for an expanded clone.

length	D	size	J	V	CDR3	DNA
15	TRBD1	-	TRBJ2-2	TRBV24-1	CATSDLDRGVGELFF	TGTGCCACCAGTGATTTGGACAGGGGGGTCGGGGAGCTGTTTTTT
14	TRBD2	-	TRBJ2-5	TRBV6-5	CASSSERDRETQYF	TGTGCCAGCAGTTCAGAGCGGGATAGAGAGACCCAGTACTTC
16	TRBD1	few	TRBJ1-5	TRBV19	CASSVDRGAGNQPQHF	TGTGCCAGTAGTGTTGACAGGGGAGCGGGCAATCAGCCCCAGCATTTT
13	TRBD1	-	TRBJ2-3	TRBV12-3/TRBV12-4	CASGTGIIDTQYF	TGTGCCAGCGGGACAGGGATAATTGATACGCAGTATTTT
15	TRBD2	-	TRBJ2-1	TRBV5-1	CASSLAAAGANEQFF	TGCGCCAGCAGCTTGGCCGCAGCGGGAGCCAATGAGCAGTTCTTC
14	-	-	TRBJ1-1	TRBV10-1	CASSESGRGTEAFF	TGCGCCAGCAGTGAGTCAGGCCGAGGCACTGAAGCTTTCTTT
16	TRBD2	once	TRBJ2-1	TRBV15	CATSRALAGVLHEQFF	TGTGCCACCAGCAGGGCACTAGCGGGAGTTCTCCATGAGCAGTTCTTC
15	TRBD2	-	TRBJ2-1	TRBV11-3	CASSRLAGAYNEQFF	TGTGCCAGCAGCCGACTAGCGGGAGCCTACAATGAGCAGTTCTTC
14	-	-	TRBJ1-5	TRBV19	CATVGAQGGQPQHF	TGTGCCACAGTTGGGGCACAGGGAGGGCAGCCCCAGCATTTT
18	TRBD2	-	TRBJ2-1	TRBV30	CAWRRLAGGHVSYNEQFF	TGTGCCTGGAGAAGGCTAGCGGGAGGACACGTCTCCTACAATGAGCAGTTCTTC
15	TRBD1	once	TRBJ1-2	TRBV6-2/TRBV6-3	CASSYEATGNYGYTF	TGTGCCAGCAGTTACGAAGCGACAGGGAACTATGGCTACACCTTC